These T cell receptor beta chains were read from a single sample in a study of response to subunit inactivated influenza vaccine. TCRdb recomputed calls from the RT-PCR reads with MiXCR, one row per CDR3 protein. Of hundreds of thousands of distinct CDR3 sequences listed, less than 20% are singletons. Specimen: PBMCs from blood, collected roughly 5 days after vaccination. The receptors were sampled from a man between 45 and 60 years old who received an inactivated influenza vaccine. The CDR3 runs from the conserved cysteine through the conserved F or W. The order of the fields is J gene, D gene, clone size, V gene, CDR3 DNA, CDR3 protein. The D gene is left open where the match is weak. The size entry is marked missing in some rows and otherwise reads once, few, many or a size class.

TRBJ2-7 NA many TRBV27 TGTGCCAGCAGTTGGGGCCGATCCTACGAGCAGTACTTC CASSWGRSYEQYF
TRBJ1-3 NA NA TRBV12-3/TRBV12-4 TGTGCCAGCAGTCAAATGGGTAACACCATATATTTT CASSQMGNTIYF
TRBJ2-7 TRBD1 NA TRBV20-1 TGCAGTGCTGCCCGGGACAGGGCCTACGAGCAGTACTTC CSAARDRAYEQYF
TRBJ2-2 TRBD2 NA TRBV20-1 TGCAGTGCCGCTCGGGGACTAACCCTCACCGGGGAGCTGTTTTTT CSAARGLTLTGELFF
TRBJ2-7 TRBD2 NA TRBV4-2 TGTGCCAGCAGCCAAGATCCTAGCGGGGCTTCCTACGAGCAGTACTTC CASSQDPSGASYEQYF
TRBJ2-7 TRBD2 many TRBV4-3 TGCGCCAGCAGCCAAGATCCAGCGGGAGCCAACTACGAGCAGTACTTC CASSQDPAGANYEQYF
TRBJ2-7 NA NA TRBV7-9 TGTGCCAGCAGCCCGAACACTCCCTACGAGCAGTACTTC CASSPNTPYEQYF
TRBJ2-7 TRBD2 NA TRBV29-1 TGCAGCGCCGGGGCCGGCGGGGGGCGCTACGAGCAGTACTTC CSAGAGGGRYEQYF
TRBJ1-1 NA NA TRBV7-9 TGTGCCAGCAGCTTAATATTCAGGGGAGGGACTGAAGCTTTCTTT CASSLIFRGGTEAFF
TRBJ2-1 TRBD2 NA TRBV6-1 TGTGCCAGCACCGGGACTAGCGGGGGGAGGTTCCATGAGCAGTTCTTC CASTGTSGGRFHEQFF
TRBJ1-1 NA few TRBV20-1 TGCAGTGCCCGAAGGGGAATGGGCACTGAAGCTTTCTTT CSARRGMGTEAFF
TRBJ2-5 NA NA TRBV5-6 TGTGCCAGCAGCAGGGAGACCAAAATCGAGACCCAGTACTTC CASSRETKIETQYF
TRBJ2-1 TRBD1 NA TRBV9 TGTGCCAGCAGCGTCGTCGGGACAGGGGTCTACAATGAGCAGTTCTTC CASSVVGTGVYNEQFF
TRBJ1-2 NA NA TRBV19 TGTGCCAGTAACCCAGGGACAAACTATGGCTACACCTTC CASNPGTNYGYTF
TRBJ2-1 TRBD2 few TRBV4-3 TGCGCCAGCAGCCAAGATCGGTCGCTAGCGGGGTTCCACAATGAGCAGTTCTTC CASSQDRSLAGFHNEQFF
TRBJ2-1 NA NA TRBV12-3/TRBV12-4 TGTGCCAGCACCCAATCGGGGAGCTCCTACAATGAGCAGTTCTTC CASTQSGSSYNEQFF
TRBJ1-3 NA NA TRBV5-1 TGCGCCAGCAGATTGGACACACCCTCTGGAAACACCATATATTTT CASRLDTPSGNTIYF
TRBJ2-5 NA NA TRBV2 TGTGCCAGCAGTGAGAGCCTGTCTGGCAGAGAGACCCAGTACTTC CASSESLSGRETQYF
TRBJ2-3 TRBD2 few TRBV7-2 TGTGCCAGCAGCCGTAGCGGGACGGGGACAGATACGCAGTATTTT CASSRSGTGTDTQYF
TRBJ2-7 TRBD2 few TRBV4-3 TGCGCCAGCAGCCAAGAACCACTAGCGGGAGGGTACGAGCAGTACTTC CASSQEPLAGGYEQYF
TRBJ2-1 TRBD2 NA TRBV11-1 TGTGCCAGCAGCTCCCTCTTTGCGCGCGGGGGAGCCCTCGATGAGCAGTTCTTC CASSSLFARGGALDEQFF
TRBJ2-5 NA NA TRBV20-1 TGCAGTGCCCAGGGCACCGCGGTGGAGACCCAGTACTTC CSAQGTAVETQYF
TRBJ1-2 TRBD1 NA TRBV11-2 TGTGCCAGCAGCTTAGATCGGAGAAGACAGGGGGAATCGGGCTATGGCTACACCTTC CASSLDRRRQGESGYGYTF
TRBJ1-2 NA few TRBV7-6 TGTGCCAGCAGCCCCCGCCGCGACAGGACGGAAGGCTACACCTTC CASSPRRDRTEGYTF
TRBJ2-1 NA few TRBV6-5 TGTGCCACCCACTGGGGAAATGAGCAGTTCTTC CATHWGNEQFF
TRBJ2-5 TRBD1 NA TRBV7-2 TGTGCCAGCAGCCCACAACTGGACAGGCAAGAGACCCAGTACTTC CASSPQLDRQETQYF
TRBJ2-2 NA NA TRBV10-3 TGTGCCATCGCGAACGGGATCGCACATTCCGGGGAGCTGTTTTTT CAIANGIAHSGELFF
TRBJ1-5 NA many TRBV20-1 TGCAGTGCTAGATCAGGGAGGTTGGGTCAGCCCCAGCATTTT CSARSGRLGQPQHF
TRBJ2-2 NA NA TRBV2 TGTGCCAGCAGTGAGGACAACCTGAGTACCGGGGAGCTGTTTTTT CASSEDNLSTGELFF
TRBJ1-1 TRBD1 once TRBV3-1 TGTGCCAGCAGCCCGACAGGGAAGGATGAAGCTTTCTTT CASSPTGKDEAFF
TRBJ2-1 NA NA TRBV5-1 TGCGCCAGCAGCTTGGAATTACAGGGCCGGCGGGTCAATGAGCAGTTCTTC CASSLELQGRRVNEQFF
TRBJ1-5 TRBD1 NA TRBV6-2/TRBV6-3 TGTGCCAGCATCCACTCAGGGGGGAATCAGCCCCAGCATTTT CASIHSGGNQPQHF
TRBJ2-1 TRBD2 NA TRBV7-2 TGTGCCAGCAGCTTAGGGAGGAGCGGGGTTAGCGCCAATGAGCAGTTCTTC CASSLGRSGVSANEQFF
TRBJ2-5 TRBD2 NA TRBV10-2 TGCGCCAGCAGGAGGCACACGACTAGCGGGAGCCAAGAGACCCAGTACTTC CASRRHTTSGSQETQYF
TRBJ1-2 NA many TRBV18 TGTGCCAGCTCACCCGACAGTTCCTATGGCTACACCTTC CASSPDSSYGYTF
TRBJ1-4 NA NA TRBV7-9 TGTGCCAGCAGCCCGGGGATATTCGGGGATGAAAAACTGTTTTTT CASSPGIFGDEKLFF
TRBJ2-1 NA NA TRBV9 TGTGCCAGCGGCGTTAGTGGCGCATACAATGAGCAGTTTTTC CASGVSGAYNEQFF
TRBJ2-2 NA NA TRBV20-1 TGCAGTGGAATAAGTCCTTCGAACACCGGGGAGCTGTTTTTT CSGISPSNTGELFF
TRBJ2-5 NA NA TRBV11-2 TGTGCCAGCAGCTTAGATTTGGGGGAGAAGACCCAGTACTTC CASSLDLGEKTQYF